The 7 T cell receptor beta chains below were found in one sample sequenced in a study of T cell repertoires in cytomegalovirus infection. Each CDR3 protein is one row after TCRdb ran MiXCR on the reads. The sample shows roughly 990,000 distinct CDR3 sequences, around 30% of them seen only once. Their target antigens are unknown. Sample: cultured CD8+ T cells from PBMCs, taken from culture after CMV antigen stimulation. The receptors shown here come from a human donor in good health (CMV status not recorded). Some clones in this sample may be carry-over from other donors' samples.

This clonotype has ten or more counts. Written as DNA, the CDR3 is TGTGCCAGCAATGCAGGGGGTTCTGGCTACACCTTC. As protein: CASNAGGSGYTF. This rearrangement joins TRBV7-2 to TRBJ1-2, with 7 bases matching TRBD1. The germline CDR1 and CDR2 sequences are SGHTA and FQGNSA. CDR3 length: 12 residues. V gave up 7 bases and J gave up 7 bases; unmatched junction bases: 6. The entire variable domain, with the rest obtained from reference TRBV7-2 and TRBJ1-2, is as follows: GAGVSQSPSNKVTEKGKDVELRCDPISGHTALYWYRQSLGQGLEFLIYFQGNSAPDKSGLPSDRFSAERTGGSVSTLTIQRTQQEDSAVYLCASNAGGSGYTFGSGTRLTVV.

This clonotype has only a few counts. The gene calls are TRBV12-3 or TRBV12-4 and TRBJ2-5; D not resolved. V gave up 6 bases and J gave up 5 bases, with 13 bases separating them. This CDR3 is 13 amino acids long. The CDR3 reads CASSILPVETQYF. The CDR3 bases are TGTGCCAGCAGCATCCTCCCCGTGGAGACCCAGTACTTC.

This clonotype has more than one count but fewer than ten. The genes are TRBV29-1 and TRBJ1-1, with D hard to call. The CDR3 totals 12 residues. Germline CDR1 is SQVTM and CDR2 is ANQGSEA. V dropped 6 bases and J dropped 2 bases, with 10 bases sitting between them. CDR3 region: CSVSHGNTEAFF. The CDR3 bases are TGCAGCGTCTCACACGGAAACACTGAAGCTTTCTTT.

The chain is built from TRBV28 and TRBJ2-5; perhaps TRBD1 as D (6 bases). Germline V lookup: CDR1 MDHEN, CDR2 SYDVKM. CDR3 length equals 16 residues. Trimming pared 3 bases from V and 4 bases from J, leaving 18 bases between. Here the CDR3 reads CASSLLIPGASETQYF. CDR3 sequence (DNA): TGTGCCAGCAGTTTGCTTATTCCAGGGGCATCAGAGACCCAGTACTTC.

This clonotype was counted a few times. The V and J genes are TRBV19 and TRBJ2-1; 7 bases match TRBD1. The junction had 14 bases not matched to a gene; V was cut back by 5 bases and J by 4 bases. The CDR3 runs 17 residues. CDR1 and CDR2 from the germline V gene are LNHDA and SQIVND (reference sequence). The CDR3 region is CASSSPRQGAHYNEQFF. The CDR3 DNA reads TGTGCCAGTAGTTCCCCCCGACAGGGAGCACATTACAATGAGCAGTTCTTC.

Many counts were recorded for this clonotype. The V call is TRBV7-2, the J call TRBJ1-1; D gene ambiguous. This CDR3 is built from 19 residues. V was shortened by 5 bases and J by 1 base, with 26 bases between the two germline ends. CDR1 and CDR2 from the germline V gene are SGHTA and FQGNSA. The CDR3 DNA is TGTGCCAGCAGCCAAAACGTACCGGGCGGAGAAAAACCGAACACTGAAGCTTTCTTT. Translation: CASSQNVPGGEKPNTEAFF.

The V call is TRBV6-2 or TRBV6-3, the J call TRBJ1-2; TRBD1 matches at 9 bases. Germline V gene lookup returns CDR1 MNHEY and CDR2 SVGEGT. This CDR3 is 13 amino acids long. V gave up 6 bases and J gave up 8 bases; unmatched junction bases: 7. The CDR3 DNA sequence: TGTGCCAGCAGATGGGGGACAGGGCGAGGCTACACCTTC. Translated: CASRWGTGRGYTF.